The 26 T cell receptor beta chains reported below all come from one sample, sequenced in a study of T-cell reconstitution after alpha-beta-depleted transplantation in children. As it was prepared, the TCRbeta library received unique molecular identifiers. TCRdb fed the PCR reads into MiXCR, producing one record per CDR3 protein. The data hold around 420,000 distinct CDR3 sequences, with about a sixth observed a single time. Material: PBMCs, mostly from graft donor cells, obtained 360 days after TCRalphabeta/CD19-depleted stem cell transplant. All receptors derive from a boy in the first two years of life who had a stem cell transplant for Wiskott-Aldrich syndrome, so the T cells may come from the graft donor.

The CDR3: CASSKTDSNQPQHF. The CDR3 DNA reads TGTGCCAGCAGTAAGACTGATAGCAATCAGCCCCAGCATTTT. The V call is TRBV28, the J call TRBJ1-5, with D unclear. The CDR3 contains 14 residues. V lost 5 bases and J lost 0, with 8 bases in between. The V gene's germline CDR1 is MDHEN and CDR2 SYDVKM.

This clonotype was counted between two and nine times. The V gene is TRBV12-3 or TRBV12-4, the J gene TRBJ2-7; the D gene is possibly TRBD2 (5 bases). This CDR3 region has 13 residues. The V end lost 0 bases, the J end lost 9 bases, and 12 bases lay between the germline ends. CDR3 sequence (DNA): TGTGCCAGCAGTTTAGCGGGAGAAAGAGTGCAGTACTTC. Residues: CASSLAGERVQYF.

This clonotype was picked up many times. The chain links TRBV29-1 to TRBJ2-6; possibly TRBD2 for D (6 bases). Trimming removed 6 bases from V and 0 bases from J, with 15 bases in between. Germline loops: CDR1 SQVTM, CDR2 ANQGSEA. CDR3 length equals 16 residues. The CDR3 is CSVLRRGPSGANVLTF. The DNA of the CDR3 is TGCAGCGTCCTCCGGCGGGGTCCCTCTGGGGCCAACGTCCTGACTTTC.

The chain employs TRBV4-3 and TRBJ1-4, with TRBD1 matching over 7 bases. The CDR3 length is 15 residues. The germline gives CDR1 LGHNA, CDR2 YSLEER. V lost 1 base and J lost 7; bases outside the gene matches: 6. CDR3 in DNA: TGCGCCAGCAGCCAAGCAGGGGGGGGCGGTGAAAAACTGTTTTTT. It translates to CASSQAGGGGEKLFF.

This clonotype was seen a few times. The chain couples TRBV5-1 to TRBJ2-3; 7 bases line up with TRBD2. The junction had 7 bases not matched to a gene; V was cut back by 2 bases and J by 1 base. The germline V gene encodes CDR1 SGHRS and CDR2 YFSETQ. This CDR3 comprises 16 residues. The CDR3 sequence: CASSFGASGRTDTQYF. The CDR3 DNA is TGCGCCAGCAGCTTCGGGGCTAGCGGACGCACAGATACGCAGTATTTT. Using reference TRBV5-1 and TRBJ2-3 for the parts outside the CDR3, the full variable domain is KAGVTQTPRYLIKTRGQQVTLSCSPISGHRSVSWYQQTPGQGLQFLFEYFSETQRNKGNFPGRFSGRQFSNSRSEMNVSTLELGDSALYLCASSFGASGRTDTQYFGPGTRLTVL.

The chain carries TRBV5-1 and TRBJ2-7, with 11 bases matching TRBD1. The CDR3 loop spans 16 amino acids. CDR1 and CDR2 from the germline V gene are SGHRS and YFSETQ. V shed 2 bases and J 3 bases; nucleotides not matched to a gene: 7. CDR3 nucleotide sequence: TGCGCCAGCAGCTTTCTTCCGGGACAGGGGGACTACGAGCAGTACTTC. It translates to CASSFLPGQGDYEQYF. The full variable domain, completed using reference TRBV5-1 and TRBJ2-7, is KAGVTQTPRYLIKTRGQQVTLSCSPISGHRSVSWYQQTPGQGLQFLFEYFSETQRNKGNFPGRFSGRQFSNSRSEMNVSTLELGDSALYLCASSFLPGQGDYEQYFGPGTRLTVT.

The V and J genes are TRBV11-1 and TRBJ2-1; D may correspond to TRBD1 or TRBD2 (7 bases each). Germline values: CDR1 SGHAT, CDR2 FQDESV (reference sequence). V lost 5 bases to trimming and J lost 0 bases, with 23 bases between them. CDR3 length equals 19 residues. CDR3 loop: CASSPRGGWGVSSYNEQFF. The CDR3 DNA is TGTGCCAGCAGCCCCAGGGGGGGCTGGGGGGTCAGCTCCTACAATGAGCAGTTCTTC.

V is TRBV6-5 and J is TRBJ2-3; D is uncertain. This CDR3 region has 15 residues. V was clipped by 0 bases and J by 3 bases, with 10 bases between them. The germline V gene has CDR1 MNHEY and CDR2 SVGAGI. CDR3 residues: CASSYSPRWTDTQYF. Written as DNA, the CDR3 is TGTGCCAGCAGTTACTCACCTCGTTGGACAGATACGCAGTATTTT.

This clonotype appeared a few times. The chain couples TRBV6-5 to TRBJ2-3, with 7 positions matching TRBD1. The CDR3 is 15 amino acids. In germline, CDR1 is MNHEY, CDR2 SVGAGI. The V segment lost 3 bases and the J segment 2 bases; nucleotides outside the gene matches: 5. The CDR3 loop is CASSYRTGATDTQYF. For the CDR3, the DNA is TGTGCCAGCAGTTATCGAACAGGGGCCACAGATACGCAGTATTTT.

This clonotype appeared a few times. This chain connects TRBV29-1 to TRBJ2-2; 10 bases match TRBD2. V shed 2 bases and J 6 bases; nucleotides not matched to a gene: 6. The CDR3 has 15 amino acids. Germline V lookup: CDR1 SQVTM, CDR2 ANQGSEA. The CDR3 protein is CSVESERGGPGELFF. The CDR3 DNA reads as TGCAGCGTTGAATCGGAGCGGGGGGGCCCCGGGGAGCTGTTTTTT.

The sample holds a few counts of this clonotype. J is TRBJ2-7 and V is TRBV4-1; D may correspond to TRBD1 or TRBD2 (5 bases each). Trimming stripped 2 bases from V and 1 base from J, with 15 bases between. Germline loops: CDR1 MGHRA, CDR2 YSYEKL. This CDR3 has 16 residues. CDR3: CASSQIRGPPSYEQYF. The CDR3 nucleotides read TGCGCCAGCAGCCAAATCCGGGGCCCTCCGTCCTACGAGCAGTACTTC.

As DNA, the CDR3 is TGCGCCAGCAGCTTGCGGGGACAGGGGAACACTGAAGCTTTCTTT. Residues: CASSLRGQGNTEAFF. This chain uses TRBV5-1 with TRBJ1-1; 9 bases are shared with TRBD1. Trimming took 1 base from V and 1 from J; bases not matched to a gene: 2. The CDR3 is 15 residues long. CDR1 is SGHRS and CDR2 is YFSETQ in the germline V gene.

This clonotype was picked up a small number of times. The CDR3 here is CASSFNDEKLFF. CDR3 coding DNA: TGTGCCAGCAGCTTCAATGATGAAAAACTGTTTTTT. V and J are TRBV7-9 and TRBJ1-4, with D uncertain. Trimming took 3 bases from V and 6 from J, leaving 5 bases between them. Germline V gene data show CDR1 as SEHNR and CDR2 as FQNEAQ (reference sequence). The CDR3 extends over 12 amino acids.

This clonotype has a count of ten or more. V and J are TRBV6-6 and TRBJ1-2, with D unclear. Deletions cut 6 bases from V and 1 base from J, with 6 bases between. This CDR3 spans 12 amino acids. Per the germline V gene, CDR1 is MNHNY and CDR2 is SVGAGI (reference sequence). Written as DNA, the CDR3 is TGTGCCAGCAGAGATTTTAACTATGGCTACACCTTC. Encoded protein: CASRDFNYGYTF.

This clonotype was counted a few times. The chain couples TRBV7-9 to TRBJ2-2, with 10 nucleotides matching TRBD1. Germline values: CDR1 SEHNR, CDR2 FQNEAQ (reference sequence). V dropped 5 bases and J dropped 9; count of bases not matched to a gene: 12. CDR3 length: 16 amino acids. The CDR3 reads CASSPEGRQGARELFF. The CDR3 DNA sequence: TGTGCCAGCAGCCCAGAAGGACGACAGGGGGCAAGGGAGCTGTTTTTT.

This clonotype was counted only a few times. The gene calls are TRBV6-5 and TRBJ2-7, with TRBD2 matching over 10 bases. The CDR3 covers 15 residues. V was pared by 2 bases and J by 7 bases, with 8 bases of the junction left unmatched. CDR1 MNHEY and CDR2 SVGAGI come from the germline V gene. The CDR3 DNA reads TGTGCCAGCAGTTACCGAGGACTAGCGGCGGGGGAGCAGTACTTC. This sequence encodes CASSYRGLAAGEQYF.

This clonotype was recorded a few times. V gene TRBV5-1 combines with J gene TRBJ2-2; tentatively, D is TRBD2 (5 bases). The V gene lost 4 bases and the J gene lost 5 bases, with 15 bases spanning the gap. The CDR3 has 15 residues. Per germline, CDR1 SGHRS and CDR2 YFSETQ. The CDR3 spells CASSIKAGQTGELFF. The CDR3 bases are TGCGCCAGCAGCATTAAGGCGGGCCAGACCGGGGAGCTGTTTTTT.

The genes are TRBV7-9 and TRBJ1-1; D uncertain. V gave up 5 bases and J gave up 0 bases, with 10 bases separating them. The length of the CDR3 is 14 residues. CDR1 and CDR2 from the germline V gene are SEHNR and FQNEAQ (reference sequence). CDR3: CASSAHRLNTEAFF. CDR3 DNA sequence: TGTGCCAGCAGCGCACATAGGCTGAACACTGAAGCTTTCTTT.

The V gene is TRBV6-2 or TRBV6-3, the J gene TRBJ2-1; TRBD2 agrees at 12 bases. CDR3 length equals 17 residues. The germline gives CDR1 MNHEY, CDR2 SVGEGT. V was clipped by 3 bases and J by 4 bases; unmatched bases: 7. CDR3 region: CASSYLAGGPLYNEQFF. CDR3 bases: TGTGCCAGCAGTTATCTAGCGGGAGGGCCTTTGTACAATGAGCAGTTCTTC.

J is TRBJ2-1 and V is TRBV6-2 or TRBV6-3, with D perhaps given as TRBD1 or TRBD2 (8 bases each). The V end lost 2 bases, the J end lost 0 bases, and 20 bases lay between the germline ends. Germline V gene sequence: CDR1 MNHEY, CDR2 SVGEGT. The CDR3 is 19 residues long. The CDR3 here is CASSYQTGVGRASYNEQFF. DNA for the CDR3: TGTGCCAGCAGTTACCAGACAGGGGTCGGGAGGGCCTCCTACAATGAGCAGTTCTTC.

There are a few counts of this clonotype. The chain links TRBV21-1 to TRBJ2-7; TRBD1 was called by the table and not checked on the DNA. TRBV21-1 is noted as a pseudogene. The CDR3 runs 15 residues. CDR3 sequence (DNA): TGTGCCAGCAGGCCTAACAAAGGGGCCTCCTACGAGCAGTACTTC. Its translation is CASRPNKGASYEQYF.

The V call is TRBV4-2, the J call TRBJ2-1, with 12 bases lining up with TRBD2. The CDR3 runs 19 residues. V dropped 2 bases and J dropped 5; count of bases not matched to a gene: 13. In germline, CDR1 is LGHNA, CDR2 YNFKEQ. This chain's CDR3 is CASSQLIGRTSGNDNEQFF. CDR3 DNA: TGTGCCAGCAGCCAACTTATTGGGAGGACTAGCGGGAACGACAATGAGCAGTTCTTC.

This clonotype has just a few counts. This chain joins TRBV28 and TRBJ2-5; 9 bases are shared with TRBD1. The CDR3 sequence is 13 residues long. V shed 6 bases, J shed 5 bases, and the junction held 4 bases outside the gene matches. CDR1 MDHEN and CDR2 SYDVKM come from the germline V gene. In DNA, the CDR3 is TGTGCCAGCAGGAGACAGGGGGAGGAGACCCAGTACTTC. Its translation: CASRRQGEETQYF.

The CDR3 coding sequence is TGCAGCGTTGTCCGGAGGTTAAGCGGGAGCTGGGAGACCCAGTACTTC. This codes for CSVVRRLSGSWETQYF. J is TRBJ2-5 and V is TRBV29-1, with 8 bases lining up with TRBD2. There are 16 residues in the CDR3. Looked up from germline, CDR1 is SQVTM and CDR2 is ANQGSEA. J lost 5 bases, V lost 4 bases, and 15 bases had no gene match.

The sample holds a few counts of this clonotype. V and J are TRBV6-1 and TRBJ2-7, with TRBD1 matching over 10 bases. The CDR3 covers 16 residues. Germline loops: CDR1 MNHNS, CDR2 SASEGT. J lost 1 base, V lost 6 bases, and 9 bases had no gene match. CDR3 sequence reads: CASRRHGTGVSYEQYF. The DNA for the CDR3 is TGTGCCAGCAGGCGCCACGGGACAGGGGTTTCCTACGAGCAGTACTTC.

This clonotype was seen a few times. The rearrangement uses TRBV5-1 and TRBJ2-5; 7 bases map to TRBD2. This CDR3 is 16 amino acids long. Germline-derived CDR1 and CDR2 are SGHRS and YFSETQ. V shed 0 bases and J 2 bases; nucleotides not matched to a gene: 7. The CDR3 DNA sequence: TGCGCCAGCAGCTTGGGTGGACTAGGAGTTCAAGAGACCCAGTACTTC. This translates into CASSLGGLGVQETQYF. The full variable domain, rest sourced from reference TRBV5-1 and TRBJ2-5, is KAGVTQTPRYLIKTRGQQVTLSCSPISGHRSVSWYQQTPGQGLQFLFEYFSETQRNKGNFPGRFSGRQFSNSRSEMNVSTLELGDSALYLCASSLGGLGVQETQYFGPGTRLLVL.